This T cell receptor (beta chain) was identified in a study of T cells expressing NK-cell markers. Findings and limits, study-wide: As a fraction of CD8+ T cells, dominant NKG2C+ clonotypes reached about 1.0-7.5% in over 5 donors.

The germline V gene has CDR1 SGHDT and CDR2 YYEEEE. The CDR3 covers 15 residues. As regards this clonotype: The antigen is not known.

TCRdb re-called the 5' RACE reads; one entry per CDR3 protein, DNA not given. This repertoire includes about 370,000 distinct CDR3 sequences. The clonotype comes from a woman aged 45-65 years in good health. The chain carries TRBV5-6 and TRBJ1-5; the D gene TCRdb calls, TRBD1, cannot be checked with no DNA. The source material was blood T cells: a sorted CD56 or NKG2C T cell subset, CD4+ or CD8+ T cells, or bulk PBMC T cells (not recorded which). CDR3 sequence: CASSSRQGAGQPQHF.